This T cell receptor (beta chain) was obtained from a study of cytomegalovirus exposure and HLA in healthy donors. V dropped 5 bases and J dropped 6; count of bases not matched to a gene: 13. The CDR3 sequence is 15 residues long. Looked up from germline, CDR1 is KGHSH and CDR2 is LQKENI. Details on this clone: Its antigen is currently unknown.

Findings and limits, study-wide: V- and J-gene trimming of TCR beta was linked (in a later analysis) to a missense DCLRE1C variant. Reported results showed that the classifier diagnosed cytomegalovirus status with high specificity and sensitivity.

All donors participated as healthy donors of bone marrow. PCR used 60 Vbeta primers and 13 Jbeta primers. In the original analysis: A follow-up analysis tallied about 80 million unique TCR beta chains, some 11 million shared. The protocol was immunoSEQ multiplex PCR, while the TCRdb copy is restricted to in-frame clones and leaves out a portion. V, J and clone size derive from that table, while D and trimming were established from the DNA sequence. The data hold roughly 130,000 clones, with roughly 77% observed a single time. Sequences were obtained from PBMCs. The clonotype comes from a woman in her forties in good health and CMV-seropositive. The chain links TRBV18 to TRBJ2-7; 7 nucleotides agree with TRBD2. The chain's CDR3 is CASSTSETSLGEQYF. The CDR3 DNA follows: TGTGCCAGCTCAACCTCCGAGACTAGCTTGGGCGAGCAGTACTTC.